These 28 T cell receptor beta chains originate from one sample sequenced in a study of T cells in Graves' hyperthyroidism and ophthalmopathy. The TCR beta CDR3 regions underwent amplification using RNA transcripts as the source. The HTBI set primed first-round TCR CDR3 RT-PCR. TCRdb called the multiplex PCR reads again in MiXCR, with one record for every CDR3 protein. The sample contains about 640,000 distinct CDR3 sequences, 45% of which appear only once. The sample taken for sequencing was peripheral blood or thyroid tissue (not recorded which). The source of these receptors is an adult man with Graves' disease, either hyperthyroidism or ophthalmopathy (not recorded which).

The chain combines TRBV27 with TRBJ1-2; D is unclear. The V and J ends lost 5 bases and 2 bases respectively, with 9 bases between them. Germline V gene sequence: CDR1 MNHEY, CDR2 SMNVEV (reference sequence). The CDR3 totals 13 residues. The CDR3 DNA follows: TGTGCCAGCAGTCACAAGAGCAACTATGGCTACACCTTC. It is translated as CASSHKSNYGYTF.

On this clonotype: A single base separates this from a much larger clone, so it may be a read error. The chain carries TRBV7-8 and TRBJ1-5; D is perhaps TRBD1 (5 bases). The V gene's germline CDR1 is SGHVS and CDR2 FQNEAQ. CDR3 length equals 16 residues. The CDR3 region is CAGSLGAGSSNQPQHF. CDR3 nucleotides: TGTGCCGGCAGCTTAGGGGCAGGGTCGAGCAATCAGCCCCAGCATTTT.

This rearrangement joins TRBV19 to TRBJ1-1; the D is unclear. CDR3 length equals 12 residues. Germline CDR1 LNHDA, CDR2 SQIVND (reference sequence). V dropped 3 bases and J dropped 7 bases, with 9 bases sitting between them. CDR3 loop: CASSIGRLEAFF. CDR3 DNA: TGTGCCAGTAGTATTGGCAGGCTTGAAGCTTTCTTT.

This clonotype has at least ten counts. The junction departs from germline at one end; a sequencing error may be responsible. The J gene is TRBJ1-6, the V gene TRBV10-3, with TRBD1 matching over 10 bases. In germline, CDR1 is ENHRY, CDR2 SYGVKD. The CDR3 consists of 15 residues. The CDR3 DNA reads as TGTGCCAGCAGTCAACTGGGACAGGGGAGTTCACCCCTCCACTTT. Protein product: CASSQLGQGSSPLHF.

This clonotype has just a few counts. The chain joins TRBV20-1 to TRBJ2-5, with 11 bases that match TRBD1. Germline V gene lookup returns CDR1 DFQATT and CDR2 SNEGSKA (reference sequence). V trimming: 0 bases; J trimming: 5 bases; junction bases outside the gene matches: 5. The CDR3 contains 15 residues. DNA of the CDR3: TGCAGTGCTAGAGATCTGGACAGGGGGCCGGAGACCCAGTACTTC. It yields the protein CSARDLDRGPETQYF.

The chain has TRBV7-8 and TRBJ1-6; D remains ambiguous. CDR3 size: 14 residues. Trimming left V 0 bases short and J 5 bases short, with 5 bases between. Germline V gene data show CDR1 as SGHVS and CDR2 as FQNEAQ. The DNA for the CDR3 is TGTGCCAGCAGCTTAGCGCCGGATAATTCACCCCTCCACTTT. Its protein product is CASSLAPDNSPLHF.

This clonotype came up a few times. The chain couples TRBV2 to TRBJ1-6; TRBD1 agrees at 8 bases. Germline V gene lookup returns CDR1 SNHLY and CDR2 FYNNEI. V lost 5 bases, J lost 6 bases, and 12 bases stayed unmatched. This CDR3 contains 17 residues. The CDR3 sequence: CASSYGSTGVFNSPLHF. The CDR3 DNA is TGTGCCAGCAGTTACGGGTCGACAGGGGTTTTTAATTCACCCCTCCACTTT.

The V and J genes are TRBV19 and TRBJ1-2; D gene unclear. The CDR3 sequence is 16 residues long. Germline V lookup: CDR1 LNHDA, CDR2 SQIVND (reference sequence). V shed 2 bases and J shed 0 bases, with 13 bases lying between them. The CDR3 sequence is CASSIWEPRANYGYTF. For the CDR3, the DNA is TGTGCCAGTAGTATATGGGAACCACGAGCTAACTATGGCTACACCTTC.

In regard to this clonotype: At one boundary the junction diverges from the germline segment, which might be a read error. The chain uses TRBV5-8 and TRBJ2-2; a possible D gene is TRBD2 (6 bases). This CDR3 is built from 13 residues. Germline V lookup: CDR1 SGHTS, CDR2 YDEGEE. CDR3 in amino acids: CASSPTRMGELFF. Written as DNA, the CDR3 is TGCGCCAGCAGCCCGACTAGAATGGGGGAGCTGTTTTTT.

The chain joins TRBV12-3 or TRBV12-4 to TRBJ1-1; tentative D call: TRBD1 (5 bases). V was trimmed by 7 bases and J by 5 bases, leaving 14 bases between them. The CDR3 spans 13 residues. CDR3 DNA: TGTGCCAGCACTAAGGGGTTGGGGACTGAAGCTTTCTTT. It codes for CASTKGLGTEAFF.

In the case of this clonotype: The junction departs from germline at one end; a sequencing error may be responsible. J is TRBJ1-2 and V is TRBV29-1, with D possibly matching TRBD1 (6 bases). CDR3 size: 15 residues. The germline V gene has CDR1 SQVTM and CDR2 ANQGSEA. The CDR3 reads CAWSVGAGPNYGYTF. DNA for the CDR3: TGTGCCTGGAGTGTGGGGGCAGGCCCCAACTATGGCTACACCTTC.

Remarks on this clonotype: This sequence may be a read error, since a much larger clone differs from it by one base. The V gene is TRBV20-1, the J gene TRBJ1-1; D is undetermined. CDR1 is DFQATT, CDR2 SNEGSKA, per germline (reference sequence). The CDR3 contains 13 residues. Trimming took 5 bases from V and 1 from J, leaving 11 bases between them. The CDR3 protein is CSAPNTANTEAFF. CDR3 bases: TGCAGTGCTCCTAACACAGCGAACACTGAAGCTTTCTTT.

V and J are TRBV20-1 and TRBJ1-4, with D possibly TRBD1 on 6 matching bases. Trimming shortened V by 6 bases and J by 5 bases, and 22 bases separated the two germline ends. CDR1 DFQATT and CDR2 SNEGSKA come from the germline V gene (reference sequence). The CDR3 totals 16 residues. CDR3 sequence (DNA): TGCAGTGCAGAACCTACTACCGGGGGCAGGAATGAAAAACTGTTTTTT. It specifies CSAEPTTGGRNEKLFF.

The chain employs TRBV20-1 and TRBJ2-7; TRBD1 might be the D (6 bases). The CDR3 extends over 14 amino acids. V shed 7 bases and J shed 3 bases, with 19 bases lying between them. Germline V gene sequence: CDR1 DFQATT, CDR2 SNEGSKA (reference sequence). The CDR3 is CSVAAGAGGYEQYF. CDR3 coding DNA: TGCAGTGTCGCAGCAGGGGCAGGTGGCTACGAGCAGTACTTC.

This clonotype appeared many times. The CDR3 DNA reads as TGTGCCAGCAGCTTAGGTGCAGGGGACTCCTATGGCTACACCTTC. It specifies CASSLGAGDSYGYTF. V usage is TRBV7-9 and J usage is TRBJ1-2; TRBD1 might be the D (6 bases). The germline gives CDR1 SEHNR, CDR2 FQNEAQ (reference sequence). The CDR3 is 15 residues long. V lost 1 base and J 4 bases, leaving 13 bases between the germline ends.

This chain connects TRBV29-1 to TRBJ1-1; D gene uncertain. V shed 6 bases and J shed 1 base, with 9 bases lying between them. Germline assignment: CDR1 SQVTM and CDR2 ANQGSEA. The length of the CDR3 is 12 residues. The CDR3 bases are TGCAGCGTAACGTCACAGAACACTGAAGCTTTCTTT. This codes for CSVTSQNTEAFF.

The V and J genes are TRBV5-1 and TRBJ2-2, with D unresolved. The V end was cut by 4 bases, the J end by 4 bases, with 11 bases between. Germline V gene lookup returns CDR1 SGHRS and CDR2 YFSETQ. The CDR3 has 14 residues. As DNA, the CDR3 is TGCGCCAGCAGCCCCACTGGCGTCACCGGGGAGCTGTTTTTT. It encodes CASSPTGVTGELFF.

This clonotype has only a few counts. This chain uses TRBV4-2 with TRBJ1-1; D remains unclear. CDR1 LGHNA and CDR2 YNFKEQ come from the germline V gene. V lost 5 bases, J lost 4 bases, and 14 bases lay in between. The CDR3 covers 14 residues. The CDR3, as DNA: TGTGCCAGCAGCTCCTATTGGCGGGGCACTGAAGCTTTCTTT. It codes for CASSSYWRGTEAFF.

Points on this clonotype: A much larger clone is a single base away; this may be a read error. This chain joins TRBV29-1 and TRBJ2-7, with D tentatively TRBD2 (5 bases). CDR1 and CDR2 (germline): SQVTM, ANQGSEA. Trimming left V 0 bases short and J 2 bases short, with 14 bases between. The CDR3 is 15 residues long. The CDR3 loop is CSVEEFRGSTYEQYF. CDR3 nucleotide sequence: TGCAGCGTTGAAGAATTTCGGGGATCGACCTACGAGCAGTACTTC.

Many counts were recorded for this clonotype. The V and J genes are TRBV2 and TRBJ2-2, with D perhaps TRBD2 (5 bases). This CDR3 is 15 amino acids long. Germline CDR1 reads SNHLY; CDR2 reads FYNNEI. The V end was cut by 4 bases, the J end by 3 bases, with 12 bases between. The CDR3 loop is CASSVDGMYTGELFF. The CDR3 DNA is TGTGCCAGCAGTGTTGACGGGATGTACACCGGGGAGCTGTTTTTT.

The gene calls are TRBV6-5 and TRBJ1-1, with D uncertain. Germline V gene sequence: CDR1 MNHEY, CDR2 SVGAGI. The CDR3 length is 12 residues. Trimming removed 5 bases at V and 7 bases at J, with 11 bases between. The chain's CDR3 is CASSVLRDEAFF. The DNA of the CDR3 is TGTGCCAGCAGTGTACTGAGGGATGAAGCTTTCTTT.

A word on this clonotype: A read error may be the cause here, since a much bigger clone is one base away. The V call is TRBV20-1, the J call TRBJ2-5; the match to TRBD2 covers 9 bases. CDR3 length equals 13 residues. CDR1 DFQATT and CDR2 SNEGSKA come from the germline V gene (reference sequence). Trimming at V came to 5 bases and at J to 7 bases, leaving 8 bases not matched to a gene. The CDR3 region has the DNA TGCAGTGCTGGCGGGAGGGCCTACGGGACCCAGTACTTC. Its protein product is CSAGGRAYGTQYF.

The V gene is TRBV5-1, the J gene TRBJ1-2, with D maybe TRBD1 (6 bases). Germline V gene sequence: CDR1 SGHRS, CDR2 YFSETQ. V was pared by 7 bases and J by 6 bases, with 16 bases between. CDR3 size: 13 residues. The CDR3 here is CASATGWTDGYTF. As DNA, the CDR3 is TGCGCCAGCGCCACGGGGTGGACAGATGGCTACACCTTC.

The gene calls are TRBV28 and TRBJ2-7, with TRBD1 identical over 8 bases. This CDR3 is 15 amino acids long. V trimming: 5 bases; J trimming: 3 bases; junction bases outside the gene matches: 9. Germline V gene lookup returns CDR1 MDHEN and CDR2 SYDVKM. CDR3 residues: CASSPATGARYEQYF. The CDR3 region has the DNA TGTGCCAGCAGTCCGGCGACAGGGGCCCGCTACGAGCAGTACTTC.

The V gene is TRBV2, the J gene TRBJ1-5; D perhaps matches TRBD1 (5 bases). Trimming removed 4 bases at V and 0 bases at J, with 16 bases between. The germline gives CDR1 SNHLY, CDR2 FYNNEI. The CDR3 spans 17 residues. This CDR3 reads CASSAPRDGRSNQPQHF. CDR3 in DNA: TGTGCCAGCAGTGCCCCCAGGGACGGACGTAGCAATCAGCCCCAGCATTTT.

This clonotype was detected only a few times. The chain joins TRBV5-1 to TRBJ1-4; possibly TRBD1 for D (5 bases). The V gene's germline CDR1 is SGHRS and CDR2 YFSETQ. The CDR3 is 15 residues long. Trimming shortened V by 4 bases and J by 0 bases, and 10 bases separated the two germline ends. The CDR3 coding sequence is TGCGCCAGCAGCGGGGGTTACGCAACTAATGAAAAACTGTTTTTT. This encodes CASSGGYATNEKLFF.

The chain links TRBV29-1 to TRBJ1-2; 7 bases agree with TRBD1. The CDR3 runs 13 residues. Germline assignment: CDR1 SQVTM and CDR2 ANQGSEA. V lost 7 bases, J lost 0 bases, and 5 bases stayed unmatched. CDR3 residues: CSGRDRSNYGYTF. Written as DNA, the CDR3 is TGCAGCGGCCGGGACAGATCTAACTATGGCTACACCTTC.

The CDR3 reads CASTGTAAIGNTIYF. The DNA of the CDR3 is TGTGCCAGCACCGGGACAGCGGCGATTGGAAACACCATATATTTT. The V and J genes are TRBV2 and TRBJ1-3, with 7 bases aligning to TRBD1. The germline V gene has CDR1 SNHLY and CDR2 FYNNEI. J gave up 3 bases and V 7 bases, and 9 bases lay outside the gene matches. The CDR3 sequence is 15 residues long.